This T cell receptor beta chain was profiled in a study of cytomegalovirus exposure and HLA in healthy donors. It was with 60 Vbeta and 13 Jbeta primers that the PCR ran. Profiling relied on immunoSEQ multiplex PCR, and the TCRdb table lists in-frame clones only, not all of them. The table shows some 140,000 clones, with about 80% occurring only once. CDR1 SEHNR and CDR2 FQNEAQ come from the germline V gene (reference sequence). The CDR3 loop spans 13 amino acids. Trimming removed 3 bases at V and 6 bases at J, with 11 bases between. As for this clone: What it binds is not known.

Study-wide results and limits: Apparent HLA restriction characterized most CMV-associated TCR beta chains in a later analysis.

The receptor's source is a male donor in good health and CMV-seropositive. The chain employs TRBV7-9 and TRBJ1-1; D gene uncertain. Sequenced material: PBMCs. CDR3 protein: CASSLEVGSEAFF. The CDR3 region has the DNA TGTGCCAGCAGCTTGGAGGTTGGGTCTGAAGCTTTCTTT. Full variable domain (remainder filled in from reference TRBV7-9 and TRBJ1-1): DTGVSQNPRHKITKRGQNVTFRCDPISEHNRLYWYRQTLGQGPEFLTYFQNEAQLEKSRLLSDRFSAERPKGSFSTLEIQRTEQGDSAMYLCASSLEVGSEAFFGQGTRLTVV.